This TCR beta chain derives from a study of blood T cell repertoires in COVID-19. About the study: PBMCs, B-cell-depleted T cells, or T cells were the source of the cDNA or gDNA that made up the material.

Trimming removed 1 base from V and 2 bases from J, with 15 bases in between. This CDR3 spans 16 amino acids. Germline V gives CDR1 LGHNT, CDR2 FRNRAP. TCRdb's table, derived via immunoSEQ multiplex PCR, lists solely in-frame clones and lacks some. Of approximately 240,000 clones listed, about 88% are singletons. This chain connects TRBV12-5 to TRBJ2-7; D perhaps matches TRBD1 (6 bases). The sequence was collected from a middle-aged woman who had recovered from COVID-19. Specimen: peripheral blood. This CDR3 is CASGLGTDVLTYEQYF. As DNA, the CDR3 is TGTGCTAGTGGTTTGGGGACAGACGTCCTTACCTACGAGCAGTACTTC. The full variable domain, completed using reference TRBV12-5 and TRBJ2-7, is DARVTQTPRHKVTEMGQEVTMRCQPILGHNTVFWYRQTMMQGLELLAYFRNRAPLDDSGMPKDRFSAEMPDATLATLKIQPSEPRDSAVYFCASGLGTDVLTYEQYFGPGTRLTVT.